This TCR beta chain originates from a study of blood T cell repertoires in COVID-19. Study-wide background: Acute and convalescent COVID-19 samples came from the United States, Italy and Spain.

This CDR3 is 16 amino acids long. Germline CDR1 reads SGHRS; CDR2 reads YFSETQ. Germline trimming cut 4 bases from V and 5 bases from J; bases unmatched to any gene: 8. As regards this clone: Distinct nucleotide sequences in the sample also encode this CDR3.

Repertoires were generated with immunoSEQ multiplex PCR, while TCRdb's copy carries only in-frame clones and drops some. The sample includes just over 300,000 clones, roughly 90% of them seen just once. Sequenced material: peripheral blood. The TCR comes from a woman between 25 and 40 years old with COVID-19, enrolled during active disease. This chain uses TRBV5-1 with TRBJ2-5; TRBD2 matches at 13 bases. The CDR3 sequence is CASSRTSGGAQETQYF. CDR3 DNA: TGCGCCAGCAGCCGTACTAGCGGGGGGGCCCAGGAGACCCAGTACTTC.